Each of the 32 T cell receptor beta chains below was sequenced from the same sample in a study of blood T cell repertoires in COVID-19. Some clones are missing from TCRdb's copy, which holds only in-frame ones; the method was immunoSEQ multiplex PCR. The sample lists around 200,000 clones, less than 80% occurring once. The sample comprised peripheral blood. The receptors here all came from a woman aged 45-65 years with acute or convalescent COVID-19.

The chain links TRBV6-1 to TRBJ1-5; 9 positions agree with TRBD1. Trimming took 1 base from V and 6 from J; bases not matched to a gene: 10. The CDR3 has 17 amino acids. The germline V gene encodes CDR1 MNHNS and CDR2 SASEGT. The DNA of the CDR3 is TGTGCCAGCAGTGAAGGTTGGGGACAGGGACTACTTCAGCCCCAGCATTTT. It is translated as CASSEGWGQGLLQPQHF.

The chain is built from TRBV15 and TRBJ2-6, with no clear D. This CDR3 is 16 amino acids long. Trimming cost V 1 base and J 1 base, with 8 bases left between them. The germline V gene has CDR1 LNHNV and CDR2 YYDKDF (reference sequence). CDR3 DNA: TGTGCCACCAGCAGAGCCCTGCGGTCTGGGGCCAACGTCCTGACTTTC. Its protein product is CATSRALRSGANVLTF.

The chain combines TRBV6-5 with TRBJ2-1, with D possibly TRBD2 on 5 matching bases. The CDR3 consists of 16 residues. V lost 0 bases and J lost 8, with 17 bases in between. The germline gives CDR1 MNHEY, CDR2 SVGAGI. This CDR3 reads CASSYSYAFGMDEQFF. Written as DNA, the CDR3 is TGTGCCAGCAGTTACTCCTACGCCTTCGGGATGGATGAGCAGTTCTTC.

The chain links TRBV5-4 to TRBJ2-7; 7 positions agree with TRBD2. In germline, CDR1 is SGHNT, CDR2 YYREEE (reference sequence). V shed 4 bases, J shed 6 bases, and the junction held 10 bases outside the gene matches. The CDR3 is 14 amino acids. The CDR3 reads CASSRGRGDGEQYF. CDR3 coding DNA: TGTGCCAGCAGCCGGGGTCGGGGGGATGGCGAGCAGTACTTC. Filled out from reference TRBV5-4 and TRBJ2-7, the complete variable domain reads ETGVTQSPTHLIKTRGQQVTLRCSSQSGHNTVSWYQQALGQGPQFIFQYYREEENGRGNFPPRFSGLQFPNYSSELNVNALELDDSALYLCASSRGRGDGEQYFGPGTRLTVT.

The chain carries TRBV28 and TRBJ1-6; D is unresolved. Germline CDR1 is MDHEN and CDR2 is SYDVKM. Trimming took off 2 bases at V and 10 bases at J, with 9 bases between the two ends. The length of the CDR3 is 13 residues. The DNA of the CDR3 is TGTGCCAGCAGTTTAGATTGGAGGTCACCCCTCCACTTT. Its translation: CASSLDWRSPLHF.

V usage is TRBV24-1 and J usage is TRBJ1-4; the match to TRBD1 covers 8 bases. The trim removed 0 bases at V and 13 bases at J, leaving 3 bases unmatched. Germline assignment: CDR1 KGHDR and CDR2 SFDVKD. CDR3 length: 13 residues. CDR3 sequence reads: CATSDLPGGTLFF. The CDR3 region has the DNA TGTGCCACCAGTGATTTGCCAGGGGGCACACTGTTTTTT.

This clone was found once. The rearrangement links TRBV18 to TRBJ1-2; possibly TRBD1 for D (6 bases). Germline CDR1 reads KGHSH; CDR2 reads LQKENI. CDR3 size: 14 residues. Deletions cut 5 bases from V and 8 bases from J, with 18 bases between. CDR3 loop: CASSSTGTKWGYTF. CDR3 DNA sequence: TGTGCCAGCTCATCGACCGGGACAAAGTGGGGCTACACCTTC.

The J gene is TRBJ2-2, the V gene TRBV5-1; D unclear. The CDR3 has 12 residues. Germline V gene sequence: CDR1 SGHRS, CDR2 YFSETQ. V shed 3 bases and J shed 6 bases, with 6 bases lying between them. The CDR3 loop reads CASSSVAGELFF. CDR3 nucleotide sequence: TGCGCCAGCAGCTCGGTGGCCGGGGAGCTGTTTTTT.

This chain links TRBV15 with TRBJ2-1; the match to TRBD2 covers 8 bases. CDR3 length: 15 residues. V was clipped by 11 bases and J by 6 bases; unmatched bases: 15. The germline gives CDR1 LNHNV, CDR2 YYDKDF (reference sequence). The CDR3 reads CASMGASGRSNEQFF. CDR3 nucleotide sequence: TGTGCCTCGATGGGCGCCAGCGGGAGAAGCAATGAGCAGTTCTTC.

The CDR3 DNA is TGTGCCAGCAGCCCAAAAGCGGGGTACACTGAAGCTTTCTTT. Translating gives CASSPKAGYTEAFF. The chain joins TRBV7-2 to TRBJ1-1, with D unclear. The CDR3 covers 14 residues. CDR1 is SGHTA and CDR2 is FQGNSA in the germline V gene. Trimming stripped 5 bases from V and 3 bases from J, with 13 bases between.

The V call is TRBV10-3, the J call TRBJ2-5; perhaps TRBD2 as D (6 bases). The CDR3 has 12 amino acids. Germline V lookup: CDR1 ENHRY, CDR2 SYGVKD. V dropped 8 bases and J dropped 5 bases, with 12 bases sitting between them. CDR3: CAISGAGETQYF. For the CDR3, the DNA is TGTGCCATCTCGGGAGCTGGTGAGACCCAGTACTTC.

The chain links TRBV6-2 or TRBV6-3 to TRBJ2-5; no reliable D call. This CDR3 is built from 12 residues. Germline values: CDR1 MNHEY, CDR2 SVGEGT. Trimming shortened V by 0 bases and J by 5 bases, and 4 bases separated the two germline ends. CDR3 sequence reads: CASSYSRETQYF. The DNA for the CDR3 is TGTGCCAGCAGTTACTCGAGGGAGACCCAGTACTTC.

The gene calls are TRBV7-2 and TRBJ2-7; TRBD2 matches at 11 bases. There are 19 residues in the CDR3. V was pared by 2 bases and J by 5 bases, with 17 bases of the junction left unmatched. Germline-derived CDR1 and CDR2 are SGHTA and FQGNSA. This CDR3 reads CASSLPEGLSTSGSDEQYF. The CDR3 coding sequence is TGTGCCAGCAGCTTACCGGAGGGTCTGTCTACTAGCGGGAGTGACGAGCAGTACTTC.

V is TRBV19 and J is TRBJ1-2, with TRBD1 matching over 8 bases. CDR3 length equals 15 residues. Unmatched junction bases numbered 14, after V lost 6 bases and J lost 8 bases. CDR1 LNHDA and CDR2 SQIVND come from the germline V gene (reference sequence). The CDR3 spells CASRSTTQGARGYTF. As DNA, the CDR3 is TGTGCCAGTAGGTCGACAACGCAGGGGGCGCGAGGCTACACCTTC. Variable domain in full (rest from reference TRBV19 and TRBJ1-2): DGGITQSPKYLFRKEGQNVTLSCEQNLNHDAMYWYRQDPGQGLRLIYYSQIVNDFQKGDIAEGYSVSREKKESFPLTVTSAQKNPTAFYLCASRSTTQGARGYTFGSGTRLTVV.

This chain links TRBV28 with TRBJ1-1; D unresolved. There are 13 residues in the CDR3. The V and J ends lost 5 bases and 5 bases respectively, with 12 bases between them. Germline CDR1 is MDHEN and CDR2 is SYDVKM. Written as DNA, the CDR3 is TGTGCCAGCAGTACCGGACGGAGGACTGAAGCTTTCTTT. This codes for CASSTGRRTEAFF. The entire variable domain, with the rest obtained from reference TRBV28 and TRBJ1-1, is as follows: DVKVTQSSRYLVKRTGEKVFLECVQDMDHENMFWYRQDPGLGLRLIYFSYDVKMKEKGDIPEGYSVSREKKERFSLILESASTNQTSMYLCASSTGRRTEAFFGQGTRLTVV.

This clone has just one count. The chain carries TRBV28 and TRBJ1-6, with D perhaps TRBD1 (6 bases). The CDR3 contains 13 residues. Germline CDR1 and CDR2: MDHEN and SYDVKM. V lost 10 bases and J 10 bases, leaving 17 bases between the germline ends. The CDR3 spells CAIIAGRGSPLHF. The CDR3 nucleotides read TGTGCCATCATAGCGGGCAGGGGCTCACCCCTCCACTTT.

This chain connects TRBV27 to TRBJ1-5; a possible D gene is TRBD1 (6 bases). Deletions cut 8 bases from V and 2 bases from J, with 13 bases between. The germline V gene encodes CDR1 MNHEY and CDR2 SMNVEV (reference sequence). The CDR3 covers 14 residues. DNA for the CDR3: TGTGCCAGCGGTCGACAGGCAGGCAATCAGCCCCAGCATTTT. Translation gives CASGRQAGNQPQHF.

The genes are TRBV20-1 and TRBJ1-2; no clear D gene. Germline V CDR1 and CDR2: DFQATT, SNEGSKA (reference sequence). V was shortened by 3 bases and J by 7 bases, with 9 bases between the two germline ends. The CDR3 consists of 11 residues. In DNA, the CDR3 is TGCAGTGCTAGTGGTTCCTCTGGCTACACCTTC. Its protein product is CSASGSSGYTF.

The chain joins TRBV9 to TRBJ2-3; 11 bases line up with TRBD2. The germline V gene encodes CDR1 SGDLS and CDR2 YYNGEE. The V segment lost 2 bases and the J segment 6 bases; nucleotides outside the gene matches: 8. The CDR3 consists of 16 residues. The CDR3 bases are TGTGCCAGCAGCGTTAGCGGGGGGGCCTTTGGGGATACGCAGTATTTT. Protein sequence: CASSVSGGAFGDTQYF.

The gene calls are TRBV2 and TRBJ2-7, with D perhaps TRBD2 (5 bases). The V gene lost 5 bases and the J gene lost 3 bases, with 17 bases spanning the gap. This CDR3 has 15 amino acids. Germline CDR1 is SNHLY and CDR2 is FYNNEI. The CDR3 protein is CASSRELAARYEQYF. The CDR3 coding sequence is TGTGCCAGCAGTAGGGAGTTAGCCGCCCGCTACGAGCAGTACTTC.

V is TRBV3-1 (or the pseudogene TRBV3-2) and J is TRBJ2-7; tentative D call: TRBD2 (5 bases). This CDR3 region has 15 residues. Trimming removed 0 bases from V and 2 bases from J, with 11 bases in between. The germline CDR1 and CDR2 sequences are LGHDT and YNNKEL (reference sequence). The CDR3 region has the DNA TGTGCCAGCAGCCAAGATGCCAGCGGTACCTACGAGCAGTACTTC. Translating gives CASSQDASGTYEQYF.

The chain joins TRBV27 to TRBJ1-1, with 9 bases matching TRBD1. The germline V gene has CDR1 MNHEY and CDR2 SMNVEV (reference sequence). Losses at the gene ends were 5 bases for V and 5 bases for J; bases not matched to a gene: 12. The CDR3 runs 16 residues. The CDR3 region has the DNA TGTGCCAGCAGTCCGCTGCCGGGACAGGGAGTGACTGAAGCTTTCTTT. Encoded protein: CASSPLPGQGVTEAFF.

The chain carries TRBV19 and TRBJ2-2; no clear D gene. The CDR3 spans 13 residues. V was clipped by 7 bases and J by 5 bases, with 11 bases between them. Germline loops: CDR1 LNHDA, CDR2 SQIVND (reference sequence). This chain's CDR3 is CASKAFLTGELFF. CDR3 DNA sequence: TGTGCCAGTAAAGCGTTTCTTACCGGGGAGCTGTTTTTT. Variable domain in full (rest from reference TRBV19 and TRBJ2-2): DGGITQSPKYLFRKEGQNVTLSCEQNLNHDAMYWYRQDPGQGLRLIYYSQIVNDFQKGDIAEGYSVSREKKESFPLTVTSAQKNPTAFYLCASKAFLTGELFFGEGSRLTVL.

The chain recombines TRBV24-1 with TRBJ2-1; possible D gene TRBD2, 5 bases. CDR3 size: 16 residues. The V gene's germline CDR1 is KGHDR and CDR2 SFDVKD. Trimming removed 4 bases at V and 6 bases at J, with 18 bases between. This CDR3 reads CATSDLRGRYSNEQFF. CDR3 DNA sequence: TGTGCCACCAGTGACTTGCGAGGGCGGTACTCCAATGAGCAGTTCTTC.

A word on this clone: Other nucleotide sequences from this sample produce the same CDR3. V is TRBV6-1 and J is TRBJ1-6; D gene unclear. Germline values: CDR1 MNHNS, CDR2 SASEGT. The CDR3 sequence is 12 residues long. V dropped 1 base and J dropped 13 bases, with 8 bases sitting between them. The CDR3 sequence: CASSEVVGPLHF. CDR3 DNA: TGTGCCAGCAGTGAAGTTGTTGGCCCCCTCCACTTT.

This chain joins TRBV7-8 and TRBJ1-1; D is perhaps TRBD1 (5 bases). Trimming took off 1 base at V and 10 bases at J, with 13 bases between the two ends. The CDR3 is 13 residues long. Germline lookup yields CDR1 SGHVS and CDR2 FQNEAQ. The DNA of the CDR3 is TGTGCCAGCAGCTTAGATCGCAGGGTGGGAGCTTTCTTT. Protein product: CASSLDRRVGAFF. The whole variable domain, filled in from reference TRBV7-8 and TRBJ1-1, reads GAGVSQSPRYKVAKRGQDVALRCDPISGHVSLFWYQQALGQGPEFLTYFQNEAQLDKSGLPSDRFFAERPEGSVSTLKIQRTQQEDSAVYLCASSLDRRVGAFFGQGTRLTVV.

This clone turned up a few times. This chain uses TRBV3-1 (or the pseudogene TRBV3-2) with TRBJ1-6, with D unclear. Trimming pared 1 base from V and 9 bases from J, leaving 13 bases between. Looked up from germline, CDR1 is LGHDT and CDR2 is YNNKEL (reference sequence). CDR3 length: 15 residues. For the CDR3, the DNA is TGTGCCAGCAGCCAAGTCGTGAGCCATTCTTCACCCCTCCACTTT. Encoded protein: CASSQVVSHSSPLHF.

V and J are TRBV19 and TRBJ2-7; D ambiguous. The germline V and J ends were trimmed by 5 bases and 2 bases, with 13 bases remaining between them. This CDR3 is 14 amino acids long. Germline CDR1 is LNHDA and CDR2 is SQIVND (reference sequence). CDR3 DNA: TGTGCCAGTAGTGATCAGGCCCTCGCCTACGAGCAGTACTTC. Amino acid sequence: CASSDQALAYEQYF.

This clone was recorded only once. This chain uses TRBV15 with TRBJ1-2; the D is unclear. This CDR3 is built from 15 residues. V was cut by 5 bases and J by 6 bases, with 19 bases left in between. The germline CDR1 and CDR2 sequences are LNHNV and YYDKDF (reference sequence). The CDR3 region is CATSRRGGSLDGYTF. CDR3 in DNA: TGTGCCACCAGCCGTCGCGGAGGGAGTTTAGATGGCTACACCTTC.

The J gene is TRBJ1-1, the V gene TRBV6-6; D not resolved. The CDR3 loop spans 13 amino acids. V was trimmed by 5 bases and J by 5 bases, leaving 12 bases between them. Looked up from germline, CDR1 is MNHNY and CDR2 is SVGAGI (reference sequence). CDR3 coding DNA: TGTGCCAGCAGTCGCGCCGTCAGTACTGAAGCTTTCTTT. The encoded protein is CASSRAVSTEAFF.

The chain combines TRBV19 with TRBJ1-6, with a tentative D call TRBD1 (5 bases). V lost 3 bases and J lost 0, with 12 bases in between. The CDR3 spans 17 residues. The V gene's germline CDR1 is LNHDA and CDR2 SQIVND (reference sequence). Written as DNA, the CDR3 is TGTGCCAGTAGTATCCCACGGGGGAGCTCCTATAATTCACCCCTCCACTTT. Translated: CASSIPRGSSYNSPLHF.

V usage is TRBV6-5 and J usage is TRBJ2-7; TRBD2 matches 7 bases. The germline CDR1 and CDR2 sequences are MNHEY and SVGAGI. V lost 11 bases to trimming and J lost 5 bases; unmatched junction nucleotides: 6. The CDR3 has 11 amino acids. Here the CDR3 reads CAAGAFDEQYF. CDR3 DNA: TGTGCCGCGGGAGCCTTCGACGAGCAGTACTTC.